Listed here is a single T cell receptor (beta chain). Its specificity is unknown. This specimen belongs to a study of post-analysis software for immune sequencing data. Study-level background: Relapsing-remitting, secondary progressive and progressive-relapsing multiple sclerosis were all included among the disease courses.

Incorporated into the TCR beta cDNA libraries were unique molecular identifiers, which served to reduce PCR and sequencing biases. It was from approximately 0.91 to 9.4 million T cells that approximately 500,000 cDNA molecules came. TCRdb re-analysed the PCR reads in MiXCR, keeping a single row per CDR3 protein. Of about 820,000 distinct CDR3 sequences in the sample, roughly half are singletons; the top ten hold roughly 4.4%. Study-wide results and limits: Versus controls, multiple sclerosis patients showed significantly lower diversity (normalized Chao1). TRBV5-6, TRBV5-1 and TRBV20-1 were among four to six TRBV segments more frequent in patients than controls.

The CDR3 extends over 14 amino acids. Germline loops: CDR1 SGHVS, CDR2 FNYEAQ. Trimming left V 3 bases short and J 3 bases short, with 9 bases between. This TCR derives from a girl under 18 with multiple sclerosis. Sequenced material: blood. This sequence joins TRBV7-6 and TRBJ2-1; D might be TRBD1 (5 bases). The CDR3: CASSLVGDYNEQFF. The CDR3 DNA reads TGTGCCAGCAGCTTGGTAGGGGACTACAATGAGCAGTTCTTC.